This TCR beta chain was documented in a study of OX40 agonist ivuxolimab in advanced cancers. Study overall: Of mixed ages from about 23 to 85 and averaging around 60 years, the group was almost 85% male.

Study-wide results and caveats: Doses of 0.1 to 3.0 mg/kg were accompanied by clonal expansion of CD4+ and CD8+ blood T cells by week 6. Clonal expansion was among the lowest in partial responders at 0.1-3.0 mg/kg, especially CD8+.

Comment on this clone: Antigen specificity is unknown.

Trimming took off 2 bases at V and 5 bases at J, with 15 bases between the two ends. Looked up from germline, CDR1 is GTSNPN and CDR2 is SVGIG (reference sequence). This CDR3 has 15 amino acids. Some clones are missing from TCRdb's copy, which holds only in-frame ones; the method was immunoSEQ multiplex PCR. This repertoire shows around 76,000 clones, 70% to 90% found once; its top ten account for 13%. This specimen was CD4+ or CD8+ T cells sorted from blood, taken in a trial of the OX40 agonist ivuxolimab. The chain has TRBV30 and TRBJ1-4; D perhaps matches TRBD1 (5 bases). The sequence came from an adult with an advanced solid tumor such as melanoma, head and neck, liver or kidney cancer. The chain's CDR3 is CAWSPWQGLNEKLFF. The DNA of the CDR3 is TGTGCCTGGAGTCCGTGGCAGGGACTAAATGAAAAACTGTTTTTT.